The T cell receptor (beta chain) under discussion was sequenced for a study of T cell changes during pregnancy in multiple sclerosis. This clone has a single count. Sequencing was performed with immunoSEQ multiplex PCR; in TCRdb, only in-frame clones are kept and a portion is missing. The table records about 44,000 clones, 80% to 90% of them present only once. The CDR3 has 13 residues. Germline V gene sequence: CDR1 MDHEN, CDR2 SYDVKM. Trimming removed 4 bases at V and 8 bases at J, with 14 bases between. The TCR was taken from a female donor with multiple sclerosis, enrolled in a pregnancy study. The V and J genes are TRBV28 and TRBJ1-2, with TRBD1 as a possible D gene (5 bases). The sequencing used CD4+ T cells from peripheral blood mononuclear cells, collected after pregnancy. The CDR3 DNA reads as TGTGCCAGCAGTTATGACGGGACTCCGGGCTACACCTTC. It translates to CASSYDGTPGYTF.